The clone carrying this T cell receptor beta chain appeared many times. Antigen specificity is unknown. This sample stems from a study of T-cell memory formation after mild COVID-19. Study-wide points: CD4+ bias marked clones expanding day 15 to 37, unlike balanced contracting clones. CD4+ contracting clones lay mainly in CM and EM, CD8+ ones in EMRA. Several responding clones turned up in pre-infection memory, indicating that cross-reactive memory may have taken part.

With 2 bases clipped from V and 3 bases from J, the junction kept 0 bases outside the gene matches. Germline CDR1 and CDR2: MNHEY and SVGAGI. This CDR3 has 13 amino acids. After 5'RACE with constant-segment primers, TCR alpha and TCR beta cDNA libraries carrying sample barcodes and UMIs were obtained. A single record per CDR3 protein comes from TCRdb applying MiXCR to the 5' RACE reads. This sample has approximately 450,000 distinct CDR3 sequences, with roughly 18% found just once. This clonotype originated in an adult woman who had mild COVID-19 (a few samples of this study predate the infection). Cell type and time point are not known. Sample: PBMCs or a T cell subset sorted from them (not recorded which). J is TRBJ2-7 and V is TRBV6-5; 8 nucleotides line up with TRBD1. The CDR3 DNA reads TGTGCCAGCAGTTACGACAGGGGCTACGAGCAGTACTTC. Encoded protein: CASSYDRGYEQYF.